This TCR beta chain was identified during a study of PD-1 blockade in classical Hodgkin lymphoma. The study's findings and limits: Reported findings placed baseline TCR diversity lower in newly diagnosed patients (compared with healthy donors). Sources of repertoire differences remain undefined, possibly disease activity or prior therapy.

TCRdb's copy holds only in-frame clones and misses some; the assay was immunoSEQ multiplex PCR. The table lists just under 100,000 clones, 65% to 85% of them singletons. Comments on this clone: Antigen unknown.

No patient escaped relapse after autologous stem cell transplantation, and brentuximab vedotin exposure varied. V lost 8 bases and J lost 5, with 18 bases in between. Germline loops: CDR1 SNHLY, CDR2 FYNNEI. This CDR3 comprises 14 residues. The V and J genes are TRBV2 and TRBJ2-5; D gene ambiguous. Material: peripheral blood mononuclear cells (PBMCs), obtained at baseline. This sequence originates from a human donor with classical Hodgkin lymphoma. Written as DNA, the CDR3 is TGTGCCAGCGGTAGTAGACGGTCCCGGGAGACCCAGTACTTC. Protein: CASGSRRSRETQYF.